This T cell receptor (beta chain) stems from a study of blood T cell repertoires in COVID-19. The table came from immunoSEQ multiplex PCR; TCRdb's copy has only in-frame clones and leaves some out. The repertoire includes around 190,000 clones, about 82% of them detected once, and approximately 6.2% sits in the top ten. CDR3 length: 13 residues. Germline V CDR1 and CDR2: MNHEY, SVGAGI. Trimming took 4 bases from V and 9 from J, leaving 13 bases between them. The receptor was isolated from a man between 65 and 85 years old with active or convalescent COVID-19. The sample comprised peripheral blood. This chain joins TRBV6-5 and TRBJ2-1, with D uncertain. CDR3 loop: CASSSPRGGEQFF. The CDR3 nucleotides read TGTGCCAGCAGTTCCCCTCGAGGTGGTGAGCAGTTCTTC.